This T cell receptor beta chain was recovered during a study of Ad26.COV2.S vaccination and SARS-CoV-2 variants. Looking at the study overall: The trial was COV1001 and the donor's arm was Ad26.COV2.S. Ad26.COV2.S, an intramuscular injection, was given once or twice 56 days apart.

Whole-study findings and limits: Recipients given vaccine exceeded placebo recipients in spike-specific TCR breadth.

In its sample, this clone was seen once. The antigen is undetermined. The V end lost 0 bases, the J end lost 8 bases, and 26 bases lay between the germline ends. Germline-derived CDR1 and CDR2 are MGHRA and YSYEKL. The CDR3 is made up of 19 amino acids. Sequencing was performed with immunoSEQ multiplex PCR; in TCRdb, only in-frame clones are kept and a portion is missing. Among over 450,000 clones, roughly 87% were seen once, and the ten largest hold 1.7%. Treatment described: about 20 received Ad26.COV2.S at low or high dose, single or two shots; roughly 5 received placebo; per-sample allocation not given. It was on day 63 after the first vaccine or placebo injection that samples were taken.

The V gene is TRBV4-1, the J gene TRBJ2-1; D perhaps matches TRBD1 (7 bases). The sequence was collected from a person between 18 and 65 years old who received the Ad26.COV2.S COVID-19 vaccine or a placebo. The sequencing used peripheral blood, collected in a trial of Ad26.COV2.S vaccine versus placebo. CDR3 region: CASSQEGPATGSGAYEQFF. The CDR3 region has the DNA TGCGCCAGCAGCCAAGAGGGGCCGGCGACAGGGTCGGGGGCCTATGAGCAGTTCTTC.